The 29 T cell receptor beta chains given below trace back to one sample, sequenced in a study of T cells in women clearing cervical HPV infection. Clones were read by immunoSEQ multiplex PCR, and TCRdb kept only the in-frame ones, dropping some. This sample contains roughly 23,000 clones. Sequencing input: blood buffy coat. These receptor sequences come from a woman aged 18 to 75 with a cervical HPV16 infection that either progressed to CIN3+ or cleared (not recorded which).

Details on this clone: The read ends 3 residues early relative to the CDR3; the germline J gene fills the gap. The chain combines TRBV7-6 with TRBJ1-2; D is possibly TRBD1 (6 bases). This CDR3 has 13 amino acids. The germline V and J ends were trimmed by 5 bases and 4 bases, with 11 bases remaining between them. Germline-derived CDR1 and CDR2 are SGHVS and FNYEAQ. Incomplete CDR3 DNA: TGTGCCAGCAGCCAGGGGACGGGCTATGGC. As protein: CASSQGTGYG. In full, the CDR3 reads CASSQGTGYGYTF. Full variable domain (missing parts from reference TRBV7-6 and TRBJ1-2): GAGVSQSPRYKVTKRGQDVALRCDPISGHVSLYWYRQALGQGPEFLTYFNYEAQQDKSGLPNDRFSAERPEGSISTLTIQRTEQRDSAMYRCASSQGTGYGYTFGSGTRLTVV.

On this clone itself: The read terminates 3 residues before the CDR3 end, so the remaining end is supplied by the germline J gene. This rearrangement joins TRBV7-8 to TRBJ1-2, with 10 bases identical to TRBD1. Germline V gene sequence: CDR1 SGHVS, CDR2 FQNEAQ. The CDR3 runs to 18 residues. V trimming: 7 bases; J trimming: 2 bases; junction bases outside the gene matches: 16. Incomplete CDR3 DNA: TGTGCCAGCACTCTACATAAGACAGGGGGCGGTGTCAACTATGGC. Residues: CASTLHKTGGGVNYG. The full CDR3 reads CASTLHKTGGGVNYGYTF.

Comment on this clone: Coverage ceases 3 residues before the CDR3 finishes, and the germline J gene fills in the end. The gene calls are TRBV20-1 and TRBJ2-3; D is unresolved. CDR1 DFQATT and CDR2 SNEGSKA come from the germline V gene (reference sequence). The CDR3 has 13 residues. V was cut by 4 bases and J by 5 bases, with 13 bases left in between. The CDR3 loop is CSAIGGPVDTQYF. Incomplete CDR3 DNA: TGCAGTGCTATAGGTGGGCCAGTAGATACG.

This clone shows up as medium-sized by frequency. The CDR3 end falls 3 residues outside the read, so it is completed with the germline J gene. The rearrangement uses TRBV2 and TRBJ2-4; 7 positions match TRBD2. Germline V gene sequence: CDR1 SNHLY, CDR2 FYNNEI. The CDR3 runs 15 residues. The ends lost 7 bases at V and 0 bases at J; junction bases unmatched: 6. The CDR3 loop reads CASKTSLIAKNIQYF. The CDR3 DNA, read in part, is TGTGCCAGCAAGACTAGCCTTATAGCCAAAAACATT.

Turning to this clone: With the read ending 3 residues before the CDR3 end, the germline J gene is used to fill in that end. The gene calls are TRBV6-2 or TRBV6-3 and TRBJ2-1; 7 bases are shared with TRBD1. The ends lost 6 bases at V and 0 bases at J; junction bases unmatched: 2. This CDR3 region has 14 residues. The germline V gene encodes CDR1 MNHEY and CDR2 SVGEGT. CDR3 DNA (partial): TGTGCCAGCAGCAGACAGGGCTCCTACAATGAG. Translated: CASSRQGSYNE. The CDR3 in its entirety is CASSRQGSYNEQFF.

Of note for this clone: The read ends 3 residues shy of where the CDR3 ends; the end is completed using the germline J gene. The chain uses TRBV18 and TRBJ2-7, with 8 bases aligning to TRBD1. V dropped 2 bases and J dropped 5; count of bases not matched to a gene: 8. CDR3 size: 15 residues. Germline CDR1 KGHSH, CDR2 LQKENI. The covered CDR3 bases are TGTGCCAGCTCACCAGGACAGGGAAATTCCCACGAG. It yields the protein CASSPGQGNSHE. The CDR3 reads in full as CASSPGQGNSHEQYF.

Note on this clone: The read halts 3 residues ahead of the CDR3 end, with the missing end drawn from the germline J gene. The V gene is TRBV7-9, the J gene TRBJ1-4; TRBD1 is a possible D gene (5 bases). Germline CDR1 and CDR2: SEHNR and FQNEAQ (reference sequence). The CDR3 consists of 14 residues. Trimming removed 6 bases from V and 6 bases from J, with 14 bases in between. The DNA read from the CDR3 is TGTGCCAGCAGAAGAGGGGAGGGCGATGAAAAA. Translated, it gives CASRRGEGDEK. The whole CDR3 protein reads CASRRGEGDEKLFF. The variable domain in full, completed from reference TRBV7-9 and TRBJ1-4, reads DTGVSQNPRHKITKRGQNVTFRCDPISEHNRLYWYRQTLGQGPEFLTYFQNEAQLEKSRLLSDRFSAERPKGSFSTLEIQRTEQGDSAMYLCASRRGEGDEKLFFGSGTQLSVL.

The CDR3 region is CASSQRQGADEAFF. The CDR3 DNA, read in part, is TGCGCCAGCAGCCAGAGGCAGGGGGCGGATGAA. This chain connects TRBV4-1 to TRBJ1-1; TRBD1 aligns across 8 bases. The CDR3 end lies 3 residues beyond the end of the read and is filled in from the germline J gene. CDR1 and CDR2 (germline): MGHRA, YSYEKL. The V segment lost 3 bases and the J segment 7 bases; nucleotides outside the gene matches: 7. The CDR3 totals 14 residues.

As regards this clone: The read falls 3 residues short of the CDR3 end, and the missing part is taken from the germline J gene. The chain combines TRBV29-1 with TRBJ2-7; perhaps TRBD1 as D (7 bases). Per germline, CDR1 SQVTM and CDR2 ANQGSEA. The length of the CDR3 is 13 residues. Trimming removed 6 bases at V and 5 bases at J, with 17 bases between. The CDR3 bases that were read are TGCAGCGTCTGTAGGCAGGGGGGACACGAG. Translation: CSVCRQGGHE. The whole CDR3 protein is CSVCRQGGHEQYF.

To note about this clone: Coverage ceases 3 residues before the CDR3 finishes, and the germline J gene fills in the end. The V call is TRBV20-1, the J call TRBJ1-1; 7 nucleotides agree with TRBD1. The CDR3 spans 17 residues. V shed 0 bases, J shed 1 base, and the junction held 11 bases outside the gene matches. In germline, CDR1 is DFQATT, CDR2 SNEGSKA (reference sequence). CDR3 sequence reads: CSAREYRRGGQNTEAFF. The sequenced CDR3 bases are TGCAGTGCTAGAGAGTACCGAAGAGGGGGCCAGAACACTGAA.

A note on this clone: The read ends 3 residues shy of where the CDR3 ends; the end is completed using the germline J gene. The chain combines TRBV7-2 with TRBJ1-5; 7 nucleotides line up with TRBD1. V dropped 3 bases and J dropped 6; count of bases not matched to a gene: 8. The CDR3 length is 15 residues. The germline gives CDR1 SGHTA, CDR2 FQGNSA. The CDR3 sequence: CASSFRQGAGQPQHF. The sequenced CDR3 bases are TGTGCCAGCAGCTTCCGACAGGGAGCGGGTCAGCCC.

Regarding this clone: The read is 3 residues too short to cover the CDR3 end, so that end is filled in from the germline J gene. The chain combines TRBV6-1 with TRBJ1-1; D may be TRBD1 (6 bases). The V and J ends lost 4 bases and 5 bases respectively, with 17 bases between them. CDR1 and CDR2 (germline): MNHNS, SASEGT. The CDR3 is 15 residues long. CDR3 DNA (partial): TGTGCCAGCAGTGTTCCTGGTTTCAGGGGAACTGAA. Residues: CASSVPGFRGTE. The entire CDR3 reads CASSVPGFRGTEAFF.

With regard to this clone: The read ends 3 residues before the CDR3 terminus; that terminus is restored from the germline J gene. The J gene is TRBJ2-7, the V gene TRBV7-2, with 7 positions matching TRBD1. The CDR3 is made up of 15 amino acids. V gave up 5 bases and J gave up 1 base; unmatched junction bases: 8. Germline V CDR1 and CDR2: SGHTA, FQGNSA. This CDR3 is CASSVEGALSYEQYF. The CDR3 DNA, read in part, is TGTGCCAGCAGCGTCGAGGGGGCCTTATCCTACGAG.

With regard to this clone: The CDR3 is cut off 3 residues early in the read; its end comes from the germline J gene. This sequence joins TRBV29-1 and TRBJ2-7; D is uncertain. Germline V gene lookup returns CDR1 SQVTM and CDR2 ANQGSEA. Trimming pared 1 base from V and 5 bases from J, leaving 12 bases between. The CDR3 runs to 13 residues. The sequenced part of the CDR3 DNA is TGCAGCGTTGAAGTGAACCGCGCGGACGAG. Protein sequence: CSVEVNRADE. The complete CDR3 sequence is CSVEVNRADEQYF.

Of note for this clone: The missing CDR3 end, 3 residues past where the read stops, is filled in from the germline J gene. The chain is built from TRBV12-5 and TRBJ2-1, with 13 bases lining up with TRBD2. Germline lookup yields CDR1 LGHNT and CDR2 FRNRAP. CDR3 length equals 19 residues. The V and J ends lost 2 bases and 3 bases, in that order; junction bases with no gene match: 10. The CDR3: CASGLRDRLAGGVYNEQFF. The CDR3 bases that were read are TGTGCTAGTGGTTTGAGGGATAGACTAGCGGGAGGCGTCTACAATGAG. The full variable domain, completed using reference TRBV12-5 and TRBJ2-1, is DARVTQTPRHKVTEMGQEVTMRCQPILGHNTVFWYRQTMMQGLELLAYFRNRAPLDDSGMPKDRFSAEMPDATLATLKIQPSEPRDSAVYFCASGLRDRLAGGVYNEQFFGPGTRLTVL.

Details on this clone: The read ends 3 residues early relative to the CDR3; the germline J gene fills the gap. The chain combines TRBV5-1 with TRBJ2-1; 8 nucleotides match TRBD1. The germline CDR1 and CDR2 sequences are SGHRS and YFSETQ. The CDR3 totals 19 residues. The V and J ends lost 1 base and 3 bases, in that order; junction bases with no gene match: 15. CDR3 DNA (partial): TGCGCCAGCAGCTTGTACGCCTCCAGAGGGACAGGAATCTACAATGAG. It translates to CASSLYASRGTGIYNE. The CDR3 in its entirety is CASSLYASRGTGIYNEQFF.

Remarks on this clone: The read gets to within 3 residues of the CDR3 end, and the germline J gene fills in the rest. This chain uses TRBV5-1 with TRBJ2-7; D is unresolved. V was shortened by 0 bases and J by 2 bases, with 9 bases between the two germline ends. The CDR3 runs 14 residues. Germline CDR1 SGHRS, CDR2 YFSETQ. The DNA read from the CDR3 is TGCGCCAGCAGCTTGGACAGTGGGCCCTACGAG. It yields the protein CASSLDSGPYE. Given in full, the CDR3 is CASSLDSGPYEQYF.

In regard to this clone: From the germline J gene comes the end of the CDR3, since the read stops 3 residues before it. This rearrangement joins TRBV5-1 to TRBJ2-3; TRBD2 might be the D (6 bases). This CDR3 has 14 amino acids. Trimming stripped 3 bases from V and 8 bases from J, with 16 bases between. The germline V gene has CDR1 SGHRS and CDR2 YFSETQ. The CDR3 DNA, read in part, is TGCGCCAGCAGCTACGGCAGGGAAGCGGGTACG. Its protein is CASSYGREAGT. The full-length CDR3 reads as CASSYGREAGTQYF. The full variable domain, with the rest looked up from reference TRBV5-1 and TRBJ2-3, is KAGVTQTPRYLIKTRGQQVTLSCSPISGHRSVSWYQQTPGQGLQFLFEYFSETQRNKGNFPGRFSGRQFSNSRSEMNVSTLELGDSALYLCASSYGREAGTQYFGPGTRLTVL.

In terms of frequency, this clone is medium-sized (0.01 to 0.1%). The read comes to an end 3 residues before the CDR3 does, leaving the germline J gene to fill in the end. The chain is built from TRBV2 and TRBJ2-4; 10 nucleotides align to TRBD2. This CDR3 spans 15 amino acids. V shed 7 bases and J 6 bases; nucleotides not matched to a gene: 9. Germline assignment: CDR1 SNHLY and CDR2 FYNNEI. CDR3 DNA (partial): TGTGCCAGCAAAACTAGCGGGGATAACCTAAACATT. This codes for CASKTSGDNLNI. The complete CDR3 reads CASKTSGDNLNIQYF.

A word on this clone: The read finishes 3 residues shy of the CDR3 end, and the germline J gene is used to complete it. This chain joins TRBV29-1 and TRBJ1-1; tentative D call: TRBD1 (6 bases). Germline V gene lookup returns CDR1 SQVTM and CDR2 ANQGSEA. CDR3 length equals 12 residues. The sequenced part of the CDR3 DNA is TGCAGCGTTGAAGACACAGGGTTGGGA. Protein sequence: CSVEDTGLG. The full CDR3 reads CSVEDTGLGAFF.

About this clone: The read comes to an end 3 residues before the CDR3 does, leaving the germline J gene to fill in the end. This chain uses TRBV5-1 with TRBJ1-2; D gene ambiguous. The CDR3 loop spans 13 amino acids. Germline CDR1 and CDR2: SGHRS and YFSETQ. V was pared by 0 bases and J by 2 bases, with 5 bases between. CDR3 amino acids: CASSLERNYGYTF. The covered CDR3 bases are TGCGCCAGCAGCTTGGAGAGGAACTATGGC.

The part of the CDR3 DNA that was read is TGTGCCAGCAGCGTTGGGCCTCGGACTGAA. This sequence encodes CASSVGPRTE. In full, the CDR3 reads CASSVGPRTEAFF. The rearrangement links TRBV2 to TRBJ1-1, with D unresolved. Read data end 3 residues before the CDR3 end; the end is taken from the germline J gene. V was cut by 6 bases and J by 5 bases, with 13 bases left in between. This CDR3 comprises 13 residues. Germline V gene data show CDR1 as SNHLY and CDR2 as FYNNEI.

In the case of this clone: The read gets to within 3 residues of the CDR3 end, and the germline J gene fills in the rest. The J gene is TRBJ1-5, the V gene TRBV7-2; no definite D call. There are 14 residues in the CDR3. Deletions cut 1 base from V and 6 bases from J, with 10 bases between. The germline CDR1 and CDR2 sequences are SGHTA and FQGNSA. CDR3 loop: CASSLGVAGQPQHF. The DNA read from the CDR3 is TGTGCCAGCAGCTTAGGAGTCGCCGGTCAGCCC.

Concerning this clone: The read gets to within 3 residues of the CDR3 end, and the germline J gene fills in the rest. The chain has TRBV11-3 and TRBJ1-1, with 8 bases aligning to TRBD1. Germline V gives CDR1 SGHNT, CDR2 YENEEA. V shed 6 bases and J 0 bases; nucleotides not matched to a gene: 3. The CDR3 loop spans 14 amino acids. The CDR3 bases that were read are TGTGCCAGCAGACAGGACAGGGTGAACACTGAA. Protein product: CASRQDRVNTE. The complete CDR3 protein is CASRQDRVNTEAFF.

Worth noting for this clone: The sequenced fragment ends 3 residues before the CDR3 boundary, so the rest is inferred from the germline J gene. The chain has TRBV7-2 and TRBJ2-1; 7 bases agree with TRBD1. Germline CDR1 reads SGHTA; CDR2 reads FQGNSA. CDR3 size: 15 residues. After removal of 0 bases from V and 6 bases from J, the junction contained 5 bases not matched to a gene. CDR3 protein: CASSLAQDRPNEQFF. CDR3 DNA (partial): TGTGCCAGCAGCTTAGCGCAGGACAGGCCCAATGAG. Drawing the rest from reference TRBV7-2 and TRBJ2-1, the complete variable domain is GAGVSQSPSNKVTEKGKDVELRCDPISGHTALYWYRQSLGQGLEFLIYFQGNSAPDKSGLPSDRFSAERTGGSVSTLTIQRTQQEDSAVYLCASSLAQDRPNEQFFGPGTRLTVL.

CDR3 protein: CASSSRSVYQETQYF. The CDR3 DNA, read in part, is TGCGCCAGCAGCTCCAGATCCGTTTACCAAGAGACC. The chain recombines TRBV5-1 with TRBJ2-5; D remains ambiguous. The missing CDR3 end, 3 residues past where the read stops, is filled in from the germline J gene. Trimming cost V 3 bases and J 0 bases, with 12 bases left between them. The germline CDR1 and CDR2 sequences are SGHRS and YFSETQ. This CDR3 has 15 residues. The entire variable domain, with the rest obtained from reference TRBV5-1 and TRBJ2-5, is as follows: KAGVTQTPRYLIKTRGQQVTLSCSPISGHRSVSWYQQTPGQGLQFLFEYFSETQRNKGNFPGRFSGRQFSNSRSEMNVSTLELGDSALYLCASSSRSVYQETQYFGPGTRLLVL.

For this clone: The DNA ends 3 residues before the CDR3 does, and the rest of the CDR3 is filled in from the germline J gene. The chain is built from TRBV5-6 and TRBJ1-4; D is undetermined. The V gene's germline CDR1 is SGHDT and CDR2 YYEEEE. Trimming removed 3 bases at V and 7 bases at J, with 16 bases between. The CDR3 runs 15 residues. The chain's CDR3 is CASSSFGRVGEKLFF. Incomplete CDR3 DNA: TGTGCCAGCAGCTCTTTCGGAAGGGTGGGTGAAAAA.

In regard to this clone: The CDR3 end is not reached by the read, which stops 3 residues before it; the germline J gene fills it in. The rearrangement joins TRBV2 to TRBJ2-1, with a possible D match to TRBD2 (6 bases). V was cut by 0 bases and J by 4 bases, with 16 bases left in between. There are 17 residues in the CDR3. CDR1 and CDR2 from the germline V gene are SNHLY and FYNNEI. The covered CDR3 bases are TGTGCCAGCAGTGAAGCAAGGCGGGAACATATTTACAATGAG. Translated: CASSEARREHIYNE. The whole CDR3 sequence is CASSEARREHIYNEQFF.

For this clone: The CDR3 end falls 3 residues outside the read, so it is completed with the germline J gene. The V gene is TRBV7-3, the J gene TRBJ2-7; D might be TRBD1 (5 bases). Germline assignment: CDR1 SGHTA and CDR2 FQGTGA. CDR3 length: 14 amino acids. The germline V and J ends were trimmed by 1 base and 2 bases, with 9 bases remaining between them. CDR3 residues: CASSLKQGPYEQYF. Partial CDR3 DNA: TGTGCCAGCAGCTTAAAGCAGGGTCCCTACGAG.